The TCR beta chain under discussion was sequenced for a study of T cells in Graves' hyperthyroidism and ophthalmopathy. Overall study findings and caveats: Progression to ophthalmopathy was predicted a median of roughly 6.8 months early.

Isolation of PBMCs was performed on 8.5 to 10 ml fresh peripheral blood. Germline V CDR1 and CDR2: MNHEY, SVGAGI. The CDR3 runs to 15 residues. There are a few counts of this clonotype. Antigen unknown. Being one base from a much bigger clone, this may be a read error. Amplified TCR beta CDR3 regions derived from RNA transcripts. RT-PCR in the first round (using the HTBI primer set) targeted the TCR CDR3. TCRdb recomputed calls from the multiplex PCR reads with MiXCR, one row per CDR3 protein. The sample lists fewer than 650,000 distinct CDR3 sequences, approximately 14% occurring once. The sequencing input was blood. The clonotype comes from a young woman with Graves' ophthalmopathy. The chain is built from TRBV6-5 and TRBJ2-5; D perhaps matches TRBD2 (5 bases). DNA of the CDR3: TGTGCCAGCAGTTACGGGCCGGGGTACCAAGAGACCCAGTGCTTC. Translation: CASSYGPGYQETQCF.